The 9 T cell receptor beta chains presented below share a single source sample, sequenced in a study of control samples from healthy donors and cancer patients. Repertoires were generated with immunoSEQ multiplex PCR, while TCRdb's copy carries only in-frame clones and drops some. Among about 51,000 clones listed, 85% to 90% were seen once. Input material: PBMCs. Receptor source: a man aged 50-59 years with head and neck cancer.

V usage is TRBV5-1 and J usage is TRBJ2-1; 12 bases map to TRBD2. The length of the CDR3 is 20 residues. The germline V gene has CDR1 SGHRS and CDR2 YFSETQ. With V trimmed by 0 bases and J by 2 bases, 12 bases remained unmatched. CDR3 in amino acids: CASSLGPGLAGKGAYNEQFF. CDR3 nucleotides: TGCGCCAGCAGCTTGGGGCCCGGACTAGCGGGAAAGGGCGCCTACAATGAGCAGTTCTTC.

The chain joins TRBV9 to TRBJ2-2; 15 nucleotides agree with TRBD2. V lost 4 bases, J lost 3 bases, and 4 bases stayed unmatched. Germline CDR1 reads SGDLS; CDR2 reads YYNGEE. This CDR3 is built from 17 residues. CDR3 sequence: CASSRTSGGAYTGELFF. The DNA for the CDR3 is TGTGCCAGCAGCAGGACTAGCGGGGGGGCATACACCGGGGAGCTGTTTTTT.

The chain carries TRBV6-5 and TRBJ2-3; D may be TRBD2 (7 bases). Trimming left V 0 bases short and J 6 bases short, with 16 bases between. The germline gives CDR1 MNHEY, CDR2 SVGAGI. CDR3 size: 16 residues. The DNA for the CDR3 is TGTGCCAGCAGTTACTCTGCGGGGGCTGTGGGGGATACGCAGTATTTT. This codes for CASSYSAGAVGDTQYF.

CDR3 nucleotide sequence: TGTGCCAGCAGTGAAGCGGGGGCGCAAGGCAATCAGCCCCAGCATTTT. Translating gives CASSEAGAQGNQPQHF. The rearrangement links TRBV2 to TRBJ1-5, with D perhaps TRBD1 (6 bases). CDR1 is SNHLY and CDR2 is FYNNEI in the germline V gene. The CDR3 runs to 16 residues. Trimming removed 0 bases at V and 2 bases at J, with 11 bases between.

The chain recombines TRBV19 with TRBJ2-6; 8 bases line up with TRBD2. This CDR3 comprises 16 residues. Losses at the gene ends were 7 bases for V and 0 bases for J; bases not matched to a gene: 5. Germline V gene lookup returns CDR1 LNHDA and CDR2 SQIVND (reference sequence). The chain's CDR3 is CASTSGWSSGANVLTF. In DNA, the CDR3 is TGTGCCAGTACTAGCGGGTGGAGCTCTGGGGCCAACGTCCTGACTTTC.

The rearrangement uses TRBV13 and TRBJ2-5; TRBD2 matches at 7 bases. CDR1 is PRHDT, CDR2 FYEKMQ, per germline (reference sequence). V trimming: 0 bases; J trimming: 2 bases; junction bases outside the gene matches: 6. The CDR3 spans 16 residues. CDR3 sequence reads: CASSLGRGGLQETQYF. The CDR3 DNA follows: TGTGCCAGCAGCTTAGGCCGCGGGGGACTTCAAGAGACCCAGTACTTC.

The V call is TRBV27, the J call TRBJ1-4, with 11 positions matching TRBD1. The germline V gene has CDR1 MNHEY and CDR2 SMNVEV (reference sequence). This CDR3 has 14 residues. After removal of 6 bases from V and 6 bases from J, the junction contained 3 bases not matched to a gene. CDR3 sequence (DNA): TGTGCCAGCAGCCGGACAGGGGGCTATGAAAAACTGTTTTTT. This encodes CASSRTGGYEKLFF.

The rearrangement uses TRBV7-9 and TRBJ1-1, with 7 bases aligning to TRBD1. The CDR3 has 14 residues. V dropped 5 bases and J dropped 4; count of bases not matched to a gene: 7. The germline gives CDR1 SEHNR, CDR2 FQNEAQ (reference sequence). CDR3 protein: CASSLRQGPTEAFF. CDR3 DNA: TGTGCCAGCAGCCTCAGACAGGGTCCCACTGAAGCTTTCTTT.

This sequence joins TRBV11-2 and TRBJ2-5, with TRBD2 matching over 12 bases. From germline, CDR1 is SGHAT and CDR2 FQNNGV. The CDR3 sequence is 16 residues long. Trimming cost V 1 base and J 5 bases; bases outside gene matches: 5. In nucleotides, the CDR3 is TGTGCCAGCAGCTTAGGACTAGCGGGAGAGGGGGAGACCCAGTACTTC. The encoded protein is CASSLGLAGEGETQYF.